The rows below give T cell receptor beta chains drawn from one sample of a study of T cells in localized non-small cell lung cancer. Here immunoSEQ multiplex PCR was the method, and the copy in TCRdb shows in-frame clones only, minus some. The sample has tens of thousands of clones, about 87% seen once; the top ten hold about 9%. The sequenced sample was peripheral blood mononuclear cells, obtained before any cancer treatment. Every receptor here comes from a woman aged 35 to 69 with stage III lung adenocarcinoma. Both conserved end residues are part of each CDR3. Only some rows state a clone size, as once, few, many or a class for expanded clones.

. TRBJ2-1 TRBV9 CASSSGGRSIHNEQFF
. TRBJ2-6 TRBV5-4 CASSLGFSGANVLTF
. TRBJ2-3 TRBV6-1 CASSESPSTDTQYF
. TRBJ2-6 TRBV6-1 CASSLVSGANVLTF
. TRBJ1-2 TRBV2 CASSSSGQPDKKLANYGYTF
. TRBJ1-6 TRBV30 CAWRGDSYSPLHF
. TRBJ1-4 TRBV30 CAWQDGLGEKLFF
once TRBJ2-7 TRBV7-2 CASSLSRIGTYEQYF
. TRBJ1-2 TRBV9 CASSVLQELPAYGYTF
. TRBJ2-3 TRBV7-2 CASRASGGSITDTQYF
. TRBJ2-2 TRBV6-1 CASSEKGVPGPGELFF
few TRBJ2-6 TRBV2 CASSNALGLAGLSGANVLTF
. TRBJ2-7 TRBV7-7 CASSLNPSYEQYF
once TRBJ2-1 TRBV5-1 CASSLGAGGPDEQFF
. TRBJ2-7 TRBV15 CATSRDGRGSYEQYF
. TRBJ1-4 TRBV2 CASKYRGGTNEKLFF
. TRBJ2-1 TRBV5-1 CATQTSGSVGNEQFF
. TRBJ2-3 TRBV6-6 CASSRGQGVTDTQYF
. TRBJ2-1 TRBV6-1 CASTYKQGSYNEQFF
. TRBJ2-2 TRBV19 CASSPGTGELFF
. TRBJ1-4 TRBV10-3 CAISGGGTNEKLFF
. TRBJ1-2 TRBV30 CAWMRGRVYGYTF
. TRBJ2-7 TRBV4-1 CASSQDALAGFSYEQYF
. TRBJ1-2 TRBV19 CASSSRDRPYGYTF
. TRBJ1-2 TRBV10-3 CAITERGGDGYTF
. TRBJ2-2 TRBV15 CATSRDPGQITSTGELFF
. TRBJ2-5 TRBV7-2 CASSPRPASGTKETQYF
. TRBJ2-5 TRBV6-1 CASSELAGGQETQYF
. TRBJ1-4 TRBV5-1 CASRETVATNEKLFF
few TRBJ2-1 TRBV9 CASRKGQGPYNEQFF
. TRBJ2-7 TRBV4-1 CASSQGSLAGGVSYEQYF
. TRBJ2-7 TRBV2 CASRDLPSYEQYF
. TRBJ2-7 TRBV15 CATSRAGRGAYEQYF
. TRBJ2-7 TRBV5-1 CASSLAPGTTTYEQYF
few TRBJ2-2 TRBV7-3 CASSLSRNTGELFF
few TRBJ1-1 TRBV4-3 CASSQVRLGGAEAFF
. TRBJ1-4 TRBV2 CASSEGQPVNEKLFF
. TRBJ1-5 TRBV19 CASSIGGNQPQHF
once TRBJ1-2 TRBV29-1 CSVDDGRGEGYTF
. TRBJ1-1 TRBV7-6 CASSPGQGVTEAFF
. TRBJ2-1 TRBV2 CASSVIIAGSYNEQFF
. TRBJ1-3 TRBV2 CASSATSSGNTIYF
. TRBJ2-2 TRBV7-2 CASSSPSGGSNTGELFF
. TRBJ1-5 TRBV12-5 CASGADLGQRNQPQHF
. TRBJ2-1 TRBV5-1 CASSRGTGKQFF
. TRBJ1-1 TRBV19 CASSIGRENTEAFF
. TRBJ2-1 TRBV6-5 CASRTSGGANEQFF
. TRBJ1-2 TRBV18 CASSPSGQLLYGYTF
. TRBJ1-3 TRBV7-2 CASSFRDSYRSGNTIYF
. TRBJ2-4 TRBV6-5 CASSRRRDGGNIQYF
few TRBJ1-6 TRBV27 CASRQEIYNSPLHF
. TRBJ1-1 TRBV6-6 CASSYGRGGTEAFF
. TRBJ1-2 TRBV9 CASTRGVGNYGYTF